Listed here are 31 T cell receptor beta chains from one sample, sequenced in a study of OX40 agonist ivuxolimab in advanced cancers. Generated by immunoSEQ multiplex PCR, the TCRdb table keeps only in-frame clones and is missing some. The sample includes 70,000 or so clones, roughly 80% seen only once; the top ten take about 1.1%. Specimen: CD4+ or CD8+ T cells sorted from blood, collected in a trial of the OX40 agonist ivuxolimab. The receptors stem from an adult with an advanced solid tumor such as melanoma, head and neck, liver or kidney cancer.

This chain connects TRBV19 to TRBJ2-7; either TRBD1 or TRBD2 may supply D (5 bases each). Trimming left V 8 bases short and J 2 bases short, with 16 bases between. The CDR3 contains 14 residues. Per the germline V gene, CDR1 is LNHDA and CDR2 is SQIVND (reference sequence). The CDR3 DNA reads as TGTGCCAGTTCTGAGTGGGGGTCAACCTACGAGCAGTACTTC. Protein: CASSEWGSTYEQYF. The whole variable domain, remainder taken from reference TRBV19 and TRBJ2-7, is DGGITQSPKYLFRKEGQNVTLSCEQNLNHDAMYWYRQDPGQGLRLIYYSQIVNDFQKGDIAEGYSVSREKKESFPLTVTSAQKNPTAFYLCASSEWGSTYEQYFGPGTRLTVT.

The chain uses TRBV7-8 and TRBJ2-1; 10 bases fit TRBD1. Germline CDR1 reads SGHVS; CDR2 reads FQNEAQ. This CDR3 has 16 amino acids. With V trimmed by 5 bases and J by 7 bases, 11 bases remained unmatched. The CDR3 sequence is CASSQTGQGPLNEQFF. DNA of the CDR3: TGTGCCAGCAGCCAAACGGGACAGGGGCCCTTAAATGAGCAGTTCTTC.

This chain links TRBV5-1 with TRBJ2-5, with 12 bases lining up with TRBD1. There are 18 residues in the CDR3. With V trimmed by 0 bases and J by 4 bases, 10 bases remained unmatched. The V gene's germline CDR1 is SGHRS and CDR2 YFSETQ. The DNA for the CDR3 is TGCGCCAGCAGCTTGGAGGGGTGGGGACAGGGGGCGCGAGAGACCCAGTACTTC. Protein: CASSLEGWGQGARETQYF. Supplemented by reference TRBV5-1 and TRBJ2-5, the full variable domain reads KAGVTQTPRYLIKTRGQQVTLSCSPISGHRSVSWYQQTPGQGLQFLFEYFSETQRNKGNFPGRFSGRQFSNSRSEMNVSTLELGDSALYLCASSLEGWGQGARETQYFGPGTRLLVL.

This rearrangement joins TRBV7-9 to TRBJ2-5; D not certain. CDR3 length: 12 amino acids. In germline, CDR1 is SEHNR, CDR2 FQNEAQ (reference sequence). V lost 1 base and J 4 bases, leaving 4 bases between the germline ends. The chain's CDR3 is CASSLVGETQYF. The CDR3 bases are TGTGCCAGCAGCTTAGTGGGAGAGACCCAGTACTTC.

This clone is a singleton in its sample. The V and J genes are TRBV6-6 and TRBJ1-1, with unresolved D. CDR3 length equals 13 residues. Germline CDR1 and CDR2: MNHNY and SVGAGI (reference sequence). Trimming stripped 6 bases from V and 2 bases from J, with 10 bases between. The CDR3 region has the DNA TGTGCCAGCAGGGTTAAGAGCAACACTGAAGCTTTCTTT. It codes for CASRVKSNTEAFF.

The J gene is TRBJ2-1, the V gene TRBV6-5, with D possibly matching TRBD2 (6 bases). Germline values: CDR1 MNHEY, CDR2 SVGAGI. The CDR3 contains 15 residues. The V end lost 10 bases, the J end lost 0 bases, and 16 bases lay between the germline ends. The CDR3 protein is CATCFRGSSYNEQFF. The CDR3 DNA is TGTGCCACCTGTTTTCGGGGGAGCTCCTACAATGAGCAGTTCTTC.

The chain is built from TRBV5-1 and TRBJ1-5; no firm D call. Germline CDR1 SGHRS, CDR2 YFSETQ. V was cut by 0 bases and J by 7 bases, with 8 bases left in between. The CDR3 covers 13 residues. CDR3 sequence reads: CASSLDGWQPQHF. The CDR3 region has the DNA TGCGCCAGCAGCTTGGATGGTTGGCAGCCCCAGCATTTT.

The chain joins TRBV18 to TRBJ1-2; D may be TRBD1 (5 bases). The V end was cut by 2 bases, the J end by 8 bases, with 6 bases between. Germline-derived CDR1 and CDR2 are KGHSH and LQKENI. The CDR3 totals 11 residues. DNA of the CDR3: TGTGCCAGCTCACCAGGGGACGGCTACACCTTC. Its protein product is CASSPGDGYTF.

In this sample, this clone turned up a few times. The chain employs TRBV7-2 and TRBJ1-5, with unresolved D. Germline lookup yields CDR1 SGHTA and CDR2 FQGNSA. Trimming left V 1 base short and J 4 bases short, with 11 bases between. There are 15 residues in the CDR3. Here the CDR3 DNA reads TGTGCCAGCAGCTTAGGAAGGGCGGGAAATCAGCCCCAGCATTTT. Protein product: CASSLGRAGNQPQHF.

The CDR3 region has the DNA TGTGCCAGCTCACCGCAGGGAGGACACAATGAGCAGTTCTTC. The encoded protein is CASSPQGGHNEQFF. The chain uses TRBV18 and TRBJ2-1, with D possibly TRBD2 on 6 matching bases. The V and J ends lost 3 bases and 5 bases respectively, with 11 bases between them. The CDR3 is made up of 14 amino acids. The germline CDR1 and CDR2 sequences are KGHSH and LQKENI.

V is TRBV10-3 and J is TRBJ1-5, with 8 bases that match TRBD1. Germline assignment: CDR1 ENHRY and CDR2 SYGVKD. CDR3 length equals 16 residues. Trimming cost V 4 bases and J 4 bases; bases outside gene matches: 9. CDR3 DNA: TGTGCCATCAGTGCATCGTCAGGGGGCTTGAATCAGCCCCAGCATTTT. As protein: CAISASSGGLNQPQHF.

The chain couples TRBV6-6 to TRBJ2-3; 11 nucleotides line up with TRBD2. The CDR3 contains 16 residues. Germline V lookup: CDR1 MNHNY, CDR2 SVGAGI (reference sequence). Losses at the gene ends were 6 bases for V and 0 bases for J; bases not matched to a gene: 5. The CDR3 spells CASSNRLAGSTDTQYF. CDR3 sequence (DNA): TGTGCCAGCAGCAACCGACTAGCGGGGAGCACAGATACGCAGTATTTT.

This clone was counted a single time. The CDR3 spells CASSLARSGVYNEQFF. CDR3 DNA sequence: TGTGCCAGCAGCTTAGCGCGTAGCGGGGTCTACAATGAGCAGTTCTTC. The rearrangement links TRBV7-9 to TRBJ2-1; 8 bases map to TRBD2. V dropped 0 bases and J dropped 3; count of bases not matched to a gene: 4. This CDR3 contains 16 residues. Germline V gene data show CDR1 as SEHNR and CDR2 as FQNEAQ (reference sequence).

The V call is TRBV7-6, the J call TRBJ2-7, with 9 bases identical to TRBD1. Germline-derived CDR1 and CDR2 are SGHVS and FNYEAQ. The CDR3 is 17 amino acids. V lost 0 bases to trimming and J lost 2 bases; unmatched junction nucleotides: 8. The CDR3 protein is CASSLAARTGVPYEQYF. DNA for the CDR3: TGTGCCAGCAGCTTAGCTGCCCGGACAGGGGTGCCCTACGAGCAGTACTTC.

J is TRBJ1-6 and V is TRBV7-6, with 7 nucleotides matching TRBD1. The CDR3 length is 16 residues. Germline CDR1 is SGHVS and CDR2 is FNYEAQ. With 0 bases clipped from V and 6 bases from J, the junction kept 5 bases outside the gene matches. CDR3 coding DNA: TGTGCCAGCAGCTTAGCGGGGGACAGTCCTAATTCACCCCTCCACTTT. This codes for CASSLAGDSPNSPLHF.

The gene calls are TRBV5-1 and TRBJ1-3, with 7 nucleotides matching TRBD1. V was pared by 4 bases and J by 4 bases, with 11 bases of the junction left unmatched. Germline lookup yields CDR1 SGHRS and CDR2 YFSETQ. The CDR3 contains 16 residues. CDR3 DNA sequence: TGCGCCAGCAGCGATGTCAGACAGGGCGACGGAAACACCATATATTTT. This sequence encodes CASSDVRQGDGNTIYF.

The V and J genes are TRBV28 and TRBJ1-1, with TRBD1 as a possible D gene (5 bases). This CDR3 contains 17 residues. V dropped 4 bases and J dropped 1 base, with 19 bases sitting between them. Germline CDR1 MDHEN, CDR2 SYDVKM. The CDR3 sequence: CASSSPGQGSGNTEAFF. The CDR3 DNA is TGTGCCAGCAGTTCACCCGGGCAGGGCTCAGGGAACACTGAAGCTTTCTTT.

The gene calls are TRBV6-5 and TRBJ2-1, with 9 positions matching TRBD2. CDR1 is MNHEY and CDR2 is SVGAGI in the germline V gene. The trim removed 6 bases at V and 5 bases at J, leaving 5 bases unmatched. The CDR3 runs to 14 residues. The CDR3 region has the DNA TGTGCCAGCAGAAGAGCGGGGGGAAACAATGAGCAGTTCTTC. Translation: CASRRAGGNNEQFF.

The chain recombines TRBV7-6 with TRBJ2-1; D is tentatively TRBD1 or TRBD2 (5 bases each). The V end was cut by 1 base, the J end by 12 bases, with 16 bases between. The V gene's germline CDR1 is SGHVS and CDR2 FNYEAQ. The CDR3 is 14 amino acids. CDR3 protein: CASSLDPGTLWQFF. DNA of the CDR3: TGTGCCAGCAGCTTAGATCCCGGGACCCTGTGGCAGTTCTTC. Combining the CDR3 with reference TRBV7-6 and TRBJ2-1 gives the whole variable domain GAGVSQSPRYKVTKRGQDVALRCDPISGHVSLYWYRQALGQGPEFLTYFNYEAQQDKSGLPNDRFSAERPEGSISTLTIQRTEQRDSAMYRCASSLDPGTLWQFFGPGTRLTVL.

The CDR3 is CASSSTGVNQPQHF. Written as DNA, the CDR3 is TGTGCCAGCAGCTCGACAGGGGTCAATCAGCCCCAGCATTTT. This rearrangement joins TRBV11-2 to TRBJ1-5; TRBD1 agrees at 8 bases. Trimming took 4 bases from V and 3 from J; bases not matched to a gene: 2. CDR1 SGHAT and CDR2 FQNNGV come from the germline V gene. This CDR3 contains 14 residues. Filled out from reference TRBV11-2 and TRBJ1-5, the complete variable domain reads EAGVAQSPRYKIIEKRQSVAFWCNPISGHATLYWYQQILGQGPKLLIQFQNNGVVDDSQLPKDRFSAERLKGVDSTLKIQPAKLEDSAVYLCASSSTGVNQPQHFGDGTRLSIL.

The CDR3 region has the DNA TGTGCCAGCAGAGGGCGAGAAATTAGGGATGGCTACACCTTC. Its protein is CASRGREIRDGYTF. This chain links TRBV6-1 with TRBJ1-2, with unresolved D. There are 14 residues in the CDR3. V was trimmed by 6 bases and J by 6 bases, leaving 17 bases between them. Per the germline V gene, CDR1 is MNHNS and CDR2 is SASEGT.

The rearrangement joins TRBV11-2 to TRBJ2-1; weak D call: TRBD1 (6 bases). CDR3 size: 13 residues. V lost 5 bases and J lost 6, with 11 bases in between. Per the germline V gene, CDR1 is SGHAT and CDR2 is FQNNGV. DNA for the CDR3: TGTGCCAGCAGCCCAGGGGTCGCCAATGAGCAGTTCTTC. Protein product: CASSPGVANEQFF. Using reference TRBV11-2 and TRBJ2-1 for the parts outside the CDR3, the full variable domain is EAGVAQSPRYKIIEKRQSVAFWCNPISGHATLYWYQQILGQGPKLLIQFQNNGVVDDSQLPKDRFSAERLKGVDSTLKIQPAKLEDSAVYLCASSPGVANEQFFGPGTRLTVL.

The rearrangement uses TRBV27 and TRBJ2-3, with D uncertain. CDR3 length: 16 amino acids. CDR1 is MNHEY and CDR2 is SMNVEV in the germline V gene (reference sequence). The ends were cut back, 2 bases at V and 2 bases at J, with 14 bases in the middle. The CDR3 coding sequence is TGTGCCAGCAGTTTACGGGCACTTGGGAACACAGATACGCAGTATTTT. It codes for CASSLRALGNTDTQYF.

The chain links TRBV2 to TRBJ2-5; D perhaps matches TRBD1 (6 bases). The CDR3 length is 14 residues. Germline loops: CDR1 SNHLY, CDR2 FYNNEI. Trimming removed 10 bases from V and 1 base from J, with 16 bases in between. CDR3 amino acids: CATNGQGRQETQYF. CDR3 in DNA: TGTGCCACAAATGGGCAGGGGCGCCAAGAGACCCAGTACTTC.

This sequence joins TRBV28 and TRBJ1-6; the D is unclear. CDR1 and CDR2 (germline): MDHEN, SYDVKM. Trimming pared 7 bases from V and 5 bases from J, leaving 18 bases between. The CDR3 consists of 16 residues. DNA of the CDR3: TGTGCCAGCACCCCAAGGCTTCGGCCCAATAATTCACCCCTCCACTTT. Protein product: CASTPRLRPNNSPLHF.

The CDR3 here is CASSSPTGPATEAFF. Here the CDR3 DNA reads TGTGCCAGCAGCTCGCCGACAGGGCCCGCCACTGAAGCTTTCTTT. V is TRBV11-2 and J is TRBJ1-1, with 7 bases aligning to TRBD1. V lost 4 bases, J lost 4 bases, and 9 bases stayed unmatched. The germline V gene encodes CDR1 SGHAT and CDR2 FQNNGV. This CDR3 comprises 15 residues.

DNA of the CDR3: TGTGCCAGCAGCCCCCCGGCTACAAGGCATGAGCAGTTCTTC. Translating it yields CASSPPATRHEQFF. V gene TRBV7-8 combines with J gene TRBJ2-1; D gene unclear. The V end was cut by 5 bases, the J end by 8 bases, with 16 bases between. Germline CDR1 and CDR2: SGHVS and FQNEAQ. The CDR3 runs 14 residues.

This clone was seen more than once but under ten times. The chain employs TRBV9 and TRBJ2-3, with a possible D match to TRBD1 (6 bases). CDR1 and CDR2 (germline): SGDLS, YYNGEE. The V end was cut by 4 bases, the J end by 2 bases, with 14 bases between. This CDR3 region has 15 residues. CDR3 loop: CASSTRGDPTDTQYF. The CDR3 DNA is TGTGCCAGCAGCACCAGGGGAGACCCCACAGATACGCAGTATTTT.

The V and J genes are TRBV18 and TRBJ2-5; D ambiguous. The CDR3 has 13 amino acids. Trimming cost V 3 bases and J 2 bases, with 7 bases left between them. The germline V gene has CDR1 KGHSH and CDR2 LQKENI. The CDR3 nucleotides read TGTGCCAGCTCACCCAACAAGCAAGAGACCCAGTACTTC. Encoded protein: CASSPNKQETQYF.

The chain combines TRBV4-2 with TRBJ1-2, with TRBD1 as a possible D gene (6 bases). Germline V lookup: CDR1 LGHNA, CDR2 YNFKEQ. CDR3 size: 13 residues. The germline V and J ends were trimmed by 0 bases and 5 bases, with 7 bases remaining between them. CDR3: CASSQDTGYGYTF. DNA of the CDR3: TGTGCCAGCAGCCAAGACACAGGGTATGGCTACACCTTC.

V and J are TRBV5-6 and TRBJ1-1, with D maybe TRBD1 (6 bases). CDR1 SGHDT and CDR2 YYEEEE come from the germline V gene. The length of the CDR3 is 15 residues. V was cut by 3 bases and J by 3 bases, with 15 bases left in between. The CDR3 sequence: CASSSSGRGDTEAFF. CDR3 sequence (DNA): TGTGCCAGCAGCTCCTCCGGCAGGGGCGACACTGAAGCTTTCTTT.